The 10 T cell receptor beta chains listed next were all sequenced from one sample in a study of T cells in tuberculosis. Sequencing used immunoSEQ multiplex PCR; TCRdb keeps in-frame clones, though not all of them. This table has roughly 30,000 clones, 90% to 95% appearing once. Sequenced material: PBMCs. Every receptor here comes from a donor between 10 and 35 years old with latent tuberculosis or without tuberculosis infection.

The rearrangement links TRBV7-2 to TRBJ1-2; D is perhaps TRBD1 (5 bases). Between the trimmed V and J ends, which lost 4 bases and 0 bases, there was a span of 9 bases. Germline-derived CDR1 and CDR2 are SGHTA and FQGNSA. This CDR3 comprises 14 residues. CDR3 region: CASSSSTANYGYTF. The CDR3 bases are TGTGCCAGCAGCTCCTCGACAGCTAACTATGGCTACACCTTC.

V gene TRBV5-1 combines with J gene TRBJ1-1, with D unclear. The germline CDR1 and CDR2 sequences are SGHRS and YFSETQ. The CDR3 sequence is 11 residues long. V was pared by 3 bases and J by 3 bases, with 3 bases between. Written as DNA, the CDR3 is TGCGCCAGCAGCTCGGACACTGAAGCTTTCTTT. Its protein is CASSSDTEAFF.

The rearrangement joins TRBV27 to TRBJ2-1; 8 bases match TRBD2. The CDR3 is 17 residues long. Unmatched junction bases numbered 8, after V lost 3 bases and J lost 1 base. Germline-derived CDR1 and CDR2 are MNHEY and SMNVEV (reference sequence). The CDR3 DNA sequence: TGTGCCAGCAGTTTGCGGGCGAGCGGGGGTTCCTACAATGAGCAGTTCTTC. It is translated as CASSLRASGGSYNEQFF.

The J gene is TRBJ2-4, the V gene TRBV9, with 10 bases identical to TRBD2. CDR3 length equals 14 residues. Germline V CDR1 and CDR2: SGDLS, YYNGEE. The V and J ends lost 0 bases and 6 bases, in that order; junction bases with no gene match: 0. This CDR3 is CASSVGTSGNIQYF. The CDR3 DNA reads TGTGCCAGCAGCGTAGGGACTAGCGGAAACATTCAGTACTTC. Based on the CDR3 plus reference TRBV9 and TRBJ2-4, the full variable domain is DSGVTQTPKHLITATGQRVTLRCSPRSGDLSVYWYQQSLDQGLQFLIQYYNGEERAKGNILERFSAQQFPDLHSELNLSSLELGDSALYFCASSVGTSGNIQYFGAGTRLSVL.

The CDR3 DNA is TGCGCCAGCAGTCGACTCTCCCCCTCGACTCCGGCCGGGGAGCTGTTTTTT. It specifies CASSRLSPSTPAGELFF. The chain carries TRBV10-2 and TRBJ2-2; D call uncertain. The length of the CDR3 is 17 residues. The ends were cut back, 5 bases at V and 6 bases at J, with 22 bases in the middle. Germline CDR1 WSHSY, CDR2 SAAADI.

The rearrangement links TRBV5-4 to TRBJ2-1, with 12 bases that match TRBD2. Germline CDR1 is SGHNT and CDR2 is YYREEE (reference sequence). The J segment lost 9 bases and the V segment lost 4 bases, leaving 11 bases of the junction unmatched. The CDR3 consists of 16 residues. CDR3 amino acids: CASSLLTSGGRLEQFF. For the CDR3, the DNA is TGTGCCAGCAGCCTGCTGACTAGCGGGGGCCGCCTTGAGCAGTTCTTC.

The V and J genes are TRBV28 and TRBJ2-7; D not certain. The V end was cut by 5 bases, the J end by 3 bases, with 11 bases between. Germline CDR1 and CDR2: MDHEN and SYDVKM. The CDR3 loop spans 13 amino acids. The CDR3: CASSLPSGYEQYF. The CDR3 region has the DNA TGTGCCAGCAGTCTTCCCTCAGGCTACGAGCAGTACTTC.

This chain joins TRBV4-3 and TRBJ2-1; the D is unclear. The CDR3 contains 15 residues. Germline V CDR1 and CDR2: LGHNA, YSLEER. The ends were cut back, 0 bases at V and 7 bases at J, with 13 bases in the middle. CDR3 sequence reads: CASSQELGSTNEQFF. For the CDR3, the DNA is TGCGCCAGCAGCCAAGAGCTAGGAAGCACGAATGAGCAGTTCTTC.

This chain connects TRBV4-3 to TRBJ2-1; TRBD2 agrees at 8 bases. V was pared by 2 bases and J by 5 bases, with 11 bases of the junction left unmatched. This CDR3 has 17 amino acids. The germline CDR1 and CDR2 sequences are LGHNA and YSLEER. The DNA for the CDR3 is TGCGCCAGCAGCCAACCACGCGGTAGCGGGGATCACAATGAGCAGTTCTTC. Translation: CASSQPRGSGDHNEQFF.

This chain joins TRBV6-5 and TRBJ2-3; D might be TRBD2 (5 bases). From germline, CDR1 is MNHEY and CDR2 SVGAGI. Deletions cut 8 bases from V and 1 base from J, with 10 bases between. This CDR3 spans 13 amino acids. The CDR3 sequence: CASLDSGTDTQYF. CDR3 coding DNA: TGTGCCAGCCTAGATAGCGGCACAGATACGCAGTATTTT.